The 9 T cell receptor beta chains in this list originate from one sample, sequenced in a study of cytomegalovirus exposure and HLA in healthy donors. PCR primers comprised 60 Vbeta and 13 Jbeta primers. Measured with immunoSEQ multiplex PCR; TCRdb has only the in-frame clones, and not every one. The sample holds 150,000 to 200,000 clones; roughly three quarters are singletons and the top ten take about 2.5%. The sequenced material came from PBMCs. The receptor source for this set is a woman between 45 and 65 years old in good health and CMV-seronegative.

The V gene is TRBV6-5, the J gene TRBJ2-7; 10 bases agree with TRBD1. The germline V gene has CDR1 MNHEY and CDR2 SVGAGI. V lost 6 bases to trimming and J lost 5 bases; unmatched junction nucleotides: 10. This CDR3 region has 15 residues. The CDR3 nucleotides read TGTGCCAGCAGGGCTCTTGGGACAGGGGTGAACGAGCAGTACTTC. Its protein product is CASRALGTGVNEQYF.

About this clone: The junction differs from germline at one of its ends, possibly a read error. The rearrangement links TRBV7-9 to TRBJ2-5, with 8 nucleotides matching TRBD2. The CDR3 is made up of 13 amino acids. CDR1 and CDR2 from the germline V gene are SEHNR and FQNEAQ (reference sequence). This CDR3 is CSSPRGGLETQYF. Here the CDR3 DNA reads TGTTCCAGTCCCCGGGGGGGCCTAGAGACCCAGTACTTC.

CDR3 sequence: CASSAGLITYNEQFF. In DNA form, the CDR3 reads TGTGCCAGCAGCGCGGGGCTCATTACCTACAATGAGCAGTTCTTC. This chain joins TRBV7-2 and TRBJ2-1, with a tentative D call TRBD2 (6 bases). The CDR3 spans 15 residues. CDR1 is SGHTA and CDR2 is FQGNSA in the germline V gene. Between the trimmed V and J ends, which lost 5 bases and 2 bases, there was a span of 13 bases.

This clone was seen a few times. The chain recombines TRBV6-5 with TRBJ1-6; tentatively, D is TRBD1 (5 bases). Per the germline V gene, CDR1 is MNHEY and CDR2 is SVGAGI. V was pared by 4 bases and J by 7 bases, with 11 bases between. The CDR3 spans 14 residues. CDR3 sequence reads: CASSSNSGNSPLHF. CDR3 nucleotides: TGTGCCAGCAGTTCAAATTCAGGGAATTCACCCCTCCACTTT.

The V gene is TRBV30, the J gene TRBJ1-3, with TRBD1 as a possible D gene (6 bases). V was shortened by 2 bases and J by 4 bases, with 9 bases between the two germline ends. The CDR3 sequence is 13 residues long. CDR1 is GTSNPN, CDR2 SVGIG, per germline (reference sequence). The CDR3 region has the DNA TGTGCCTGGAGTCCAGGGGTAGGAAACACCATATATTTT. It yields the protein CAWSPGVGNTIYF.

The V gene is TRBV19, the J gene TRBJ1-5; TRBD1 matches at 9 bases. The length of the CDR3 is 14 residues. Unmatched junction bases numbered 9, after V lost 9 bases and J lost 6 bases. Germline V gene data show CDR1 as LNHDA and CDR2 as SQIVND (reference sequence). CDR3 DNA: TGTGCCAGCCTCGGACAGGGGCTCGGTCAGCCCCAGCATTTT. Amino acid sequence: CASLGQGLGQPQHF.

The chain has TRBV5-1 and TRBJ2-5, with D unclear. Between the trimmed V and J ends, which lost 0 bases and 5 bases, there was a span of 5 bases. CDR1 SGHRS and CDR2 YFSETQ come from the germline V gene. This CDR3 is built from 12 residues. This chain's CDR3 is CASSLDLETQYF. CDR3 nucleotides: TGCGCCAGCAGCTTGGATCTGGAGACCCAGTACTTC.

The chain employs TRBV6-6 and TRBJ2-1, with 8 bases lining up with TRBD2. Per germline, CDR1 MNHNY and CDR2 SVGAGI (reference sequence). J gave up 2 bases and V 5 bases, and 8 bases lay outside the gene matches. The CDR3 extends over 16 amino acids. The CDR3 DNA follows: TGTGCCAGCAGTAGCGGGAGACAGGCCGCCTACAATGAGCAGTTCTTC. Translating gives CASSSGRQAAYNEQFF.

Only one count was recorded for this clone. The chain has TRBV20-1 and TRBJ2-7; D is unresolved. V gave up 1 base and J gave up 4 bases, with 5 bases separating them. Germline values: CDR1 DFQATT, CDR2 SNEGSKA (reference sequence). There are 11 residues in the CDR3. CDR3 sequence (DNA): TGCAGTGCTAGAGCGGAGTACGAGCAGTACTTC. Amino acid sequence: CSARAEYEQYF.